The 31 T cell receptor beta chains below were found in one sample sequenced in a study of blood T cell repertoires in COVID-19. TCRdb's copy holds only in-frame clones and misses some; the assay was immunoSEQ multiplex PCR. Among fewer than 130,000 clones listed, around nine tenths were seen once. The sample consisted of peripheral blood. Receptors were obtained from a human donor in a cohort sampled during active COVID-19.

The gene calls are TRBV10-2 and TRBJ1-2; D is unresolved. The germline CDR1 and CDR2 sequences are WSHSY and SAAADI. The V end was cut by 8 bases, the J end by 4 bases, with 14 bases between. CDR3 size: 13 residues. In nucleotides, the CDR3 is TGCGCCAGCGGACCGGGGAATTCCTATGGCTACACCTTC. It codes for CASGPGNSYGYTF.

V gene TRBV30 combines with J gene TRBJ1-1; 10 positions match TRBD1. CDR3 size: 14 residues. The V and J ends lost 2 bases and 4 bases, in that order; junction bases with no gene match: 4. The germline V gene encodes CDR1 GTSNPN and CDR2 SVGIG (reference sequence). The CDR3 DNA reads TGTGCCTGGAGTTCGGGACAGGGGATCACTGAAGCTTTCTTT. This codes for CAWSSGQGITEAFF.

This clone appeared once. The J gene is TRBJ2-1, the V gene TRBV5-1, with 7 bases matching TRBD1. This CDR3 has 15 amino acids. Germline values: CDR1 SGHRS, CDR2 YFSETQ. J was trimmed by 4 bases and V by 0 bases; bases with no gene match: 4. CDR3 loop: CASSLVMGQYNEQFF. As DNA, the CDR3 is TGCGCCAGCAGCTTGGTGATGGGACAGTACAATGAGCAGTTCTTC.

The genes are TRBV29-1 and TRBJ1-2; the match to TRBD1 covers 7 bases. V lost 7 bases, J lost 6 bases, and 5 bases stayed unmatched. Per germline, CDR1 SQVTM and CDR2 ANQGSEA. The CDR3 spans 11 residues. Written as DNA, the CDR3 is TGCAGCGGACAGGGTATTAATGGCTACACCTTC. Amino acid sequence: CSGQGINGYTF.

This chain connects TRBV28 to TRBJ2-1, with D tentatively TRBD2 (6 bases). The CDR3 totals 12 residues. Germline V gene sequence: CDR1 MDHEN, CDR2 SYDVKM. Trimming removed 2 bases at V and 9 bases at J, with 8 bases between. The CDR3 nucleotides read TGTGCCAGCAGTTTAGGAGCGGGTGAGCAGTTCTTC. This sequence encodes CASSLGAGEQFF.

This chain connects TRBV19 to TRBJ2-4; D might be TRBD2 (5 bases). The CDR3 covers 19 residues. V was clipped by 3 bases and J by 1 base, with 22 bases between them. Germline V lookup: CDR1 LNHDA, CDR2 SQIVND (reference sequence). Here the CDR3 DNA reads TGTGCCAGTAGTATCGTAGGAGGCTTGAGGGCAAGGGCCAAAAACATTCAGTACTTC. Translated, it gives CASSIVGGLRARAKNIQYF.

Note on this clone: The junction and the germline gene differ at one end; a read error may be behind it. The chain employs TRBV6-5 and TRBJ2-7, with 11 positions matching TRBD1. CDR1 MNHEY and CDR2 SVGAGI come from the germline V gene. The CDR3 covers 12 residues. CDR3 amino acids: CASSYPGQGAFF. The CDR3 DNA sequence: TGTGCCAGCAGTTACCCCGGACAGGGGGCTTTCTTC.

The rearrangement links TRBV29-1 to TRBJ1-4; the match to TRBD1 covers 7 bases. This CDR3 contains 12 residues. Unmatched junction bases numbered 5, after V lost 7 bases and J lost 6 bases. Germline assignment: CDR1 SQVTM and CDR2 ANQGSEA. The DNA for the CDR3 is TGCAGCGCGAAGACAGGGTATGAAAAACTGTTTTTT. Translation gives CSAKTGYEKLFF.

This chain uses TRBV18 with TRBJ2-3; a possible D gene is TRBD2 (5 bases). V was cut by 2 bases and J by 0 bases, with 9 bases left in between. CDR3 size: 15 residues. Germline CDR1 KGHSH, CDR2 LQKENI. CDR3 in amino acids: CASSPNPGSTDTQYF. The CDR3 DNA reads TGTGCCAGCTCACCAAACCCGGGAAGCACAGATACGCAGTATTTT.

CDR3 residues: CASSPRGSTGELFF. The CDR3 coding sequence is TGTGCCAGTAGTCCACGGGGGAGCACCGGGGAGCTGTTTTTT. The chain recombines TRBV19 with TRBJ2-2, with D possibly TRBD2 on 6 matching bases. The V gene lost 5 bases and the J gene lost 4 bases, with 11 bases spanning the gap. The CDR3 extends over 14 amino acids. Looked up from germline, CDR1 is LNHDA and CDR2 is SQIVND (reference sequence).

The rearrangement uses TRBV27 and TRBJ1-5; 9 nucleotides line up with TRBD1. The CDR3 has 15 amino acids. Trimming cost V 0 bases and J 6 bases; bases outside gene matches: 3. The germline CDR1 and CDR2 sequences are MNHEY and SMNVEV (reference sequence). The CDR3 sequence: CASSLSTGGTQPQHF. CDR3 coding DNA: TGTGCCAGCAGTTTATCGACAGGGGGTACTCAGCCCCAGCATTTT.

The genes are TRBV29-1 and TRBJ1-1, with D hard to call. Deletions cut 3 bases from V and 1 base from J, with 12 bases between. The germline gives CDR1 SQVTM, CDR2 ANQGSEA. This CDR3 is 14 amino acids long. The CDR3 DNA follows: TGCAGCGTTGATGTATCAGGCCAGAACACTGAAGCTTTCTTT. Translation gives CSVDVSGQNTEAFF. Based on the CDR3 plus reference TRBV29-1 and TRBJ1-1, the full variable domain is SAVISQKPSRDICQRGTSLTIQCQVDSQVTMMFWYRQQPGQSLTLIATANQGSEATYESGFVIDKFPISRPNLTFSTLTVSNMSPEDSSIYLCSVDVSGQNTEAFFGQGTRLTVV.

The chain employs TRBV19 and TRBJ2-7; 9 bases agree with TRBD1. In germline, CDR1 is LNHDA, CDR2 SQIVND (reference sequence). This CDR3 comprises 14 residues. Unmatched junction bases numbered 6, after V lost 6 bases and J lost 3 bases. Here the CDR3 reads CASRTGQGVYEQYF. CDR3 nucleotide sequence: TGTGCCAGTAGGACGGGACAGGGTGTCTACGAGCAGTACTTC.

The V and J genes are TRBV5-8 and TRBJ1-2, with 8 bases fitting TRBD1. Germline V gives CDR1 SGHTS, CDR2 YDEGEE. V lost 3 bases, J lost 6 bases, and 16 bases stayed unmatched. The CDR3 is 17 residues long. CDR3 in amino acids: CASSSGSPGQAIHGYTF. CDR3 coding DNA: TGTGCCAGCAGCTCGGGGTCTCCGGGACAGGCAATACATGGCTACACCTTC. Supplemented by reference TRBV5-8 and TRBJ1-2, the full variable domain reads EAGVTQSPTHLIKTRGQQATLRCSPISGHTSVYWYQQALGLGLQFLLWYDEGEERNRGNFPPRFSGRQFPNYSSELNVNALELEDSALYLCASSSGSPGQAIHGYTFGSGTRLTVV.

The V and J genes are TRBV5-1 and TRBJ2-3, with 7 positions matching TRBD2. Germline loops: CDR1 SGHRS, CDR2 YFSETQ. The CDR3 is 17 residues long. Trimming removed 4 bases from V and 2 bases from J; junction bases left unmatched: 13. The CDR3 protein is CASSLTGGTTFTDTQYF. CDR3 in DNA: TGCGCCAGCAGCCTCACGGGCGGGACTACCTTCACAGATACGCAGTATTTT.

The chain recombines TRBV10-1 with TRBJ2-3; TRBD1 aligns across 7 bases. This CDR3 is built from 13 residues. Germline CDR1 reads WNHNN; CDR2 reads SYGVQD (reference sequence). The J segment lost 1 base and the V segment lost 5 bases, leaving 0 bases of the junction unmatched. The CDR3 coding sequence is TGCGCCAGCAGTACAGGGGGCACAGATACGCAGTATTTT. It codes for CASSTGGTDTQYF.

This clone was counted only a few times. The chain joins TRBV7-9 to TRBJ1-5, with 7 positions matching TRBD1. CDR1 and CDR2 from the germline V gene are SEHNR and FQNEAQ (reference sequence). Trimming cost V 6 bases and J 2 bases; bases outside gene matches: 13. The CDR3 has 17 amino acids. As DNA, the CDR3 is TGTGCCAGCAGTAAAATGGCCGGGACAGTGGGCAATCAGCCCCAGCATTTT. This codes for CASSKMAGTVGNQPQHF.

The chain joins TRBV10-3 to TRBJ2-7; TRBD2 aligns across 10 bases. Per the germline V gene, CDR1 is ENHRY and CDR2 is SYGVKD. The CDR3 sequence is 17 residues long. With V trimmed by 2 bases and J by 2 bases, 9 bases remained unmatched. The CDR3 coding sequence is TGTGCCATCAGTGAGCCGGCTAGCGGGAGAAGAACCTACGAGCAGTACTTC. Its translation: CAISEPASGRRTYEQYF.

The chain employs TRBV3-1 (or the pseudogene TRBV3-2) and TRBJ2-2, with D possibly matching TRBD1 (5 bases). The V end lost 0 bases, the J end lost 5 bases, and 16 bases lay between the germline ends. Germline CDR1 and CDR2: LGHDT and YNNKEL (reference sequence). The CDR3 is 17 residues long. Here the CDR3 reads CASSQEDEGVWTGELFF. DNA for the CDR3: TGTGCCAGCAGCCAAGAAGATGAAGGGGTGTGGACCGGGGAGCTGTTTTTT.

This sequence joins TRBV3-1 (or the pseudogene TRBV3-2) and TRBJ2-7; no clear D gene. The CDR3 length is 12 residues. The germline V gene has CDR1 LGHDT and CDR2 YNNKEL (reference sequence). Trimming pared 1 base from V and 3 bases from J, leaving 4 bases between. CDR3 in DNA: TGTGCCAGCAGCCAAGCTAGCTACGAGCAGTACTTC. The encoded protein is CASSQASYEQYF.

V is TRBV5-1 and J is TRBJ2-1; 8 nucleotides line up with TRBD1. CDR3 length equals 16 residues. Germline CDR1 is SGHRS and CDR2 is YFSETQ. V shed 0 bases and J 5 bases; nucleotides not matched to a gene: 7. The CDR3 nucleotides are TGCGCCAGCAGCTTGGGGGGGACAGGCACTAACAATGAGCAGTTCTTC. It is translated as CASSLGGTGTNNEQFF. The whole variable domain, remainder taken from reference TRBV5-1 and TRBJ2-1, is KAGVTQTPRYLIKTRGQQVTLSCSPISGHRSVSWYQQTPGQGLQFLFEYFSETQRNKGNFPGRFSGRQFSNSRSEMNVSTLELGDSALYLCASSLGGTGTNNEQFFGPGTRLTVL.

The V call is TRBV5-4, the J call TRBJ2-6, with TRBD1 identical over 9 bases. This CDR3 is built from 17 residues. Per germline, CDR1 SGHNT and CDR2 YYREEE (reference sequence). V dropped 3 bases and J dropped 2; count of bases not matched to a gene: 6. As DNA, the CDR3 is TGTGCCAGCAGCTCCGGGACAGGGCTGGCTGGGGCCAACGTCCTGACTTTC. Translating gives CASSSGTGLAGANVLTF.

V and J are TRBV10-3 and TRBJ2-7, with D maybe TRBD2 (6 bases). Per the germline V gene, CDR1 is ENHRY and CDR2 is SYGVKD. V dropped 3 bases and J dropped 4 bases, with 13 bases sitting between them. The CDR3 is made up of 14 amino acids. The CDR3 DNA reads TGTGCCATCAGTGACGGGACTGGCACGTACGAGCAGTACTTC. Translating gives CAISDGTGTYEQYF.

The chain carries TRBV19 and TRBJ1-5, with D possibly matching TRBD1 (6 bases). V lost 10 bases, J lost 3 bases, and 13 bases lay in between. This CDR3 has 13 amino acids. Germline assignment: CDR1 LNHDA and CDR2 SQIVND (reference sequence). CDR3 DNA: TGTGCCACCTCTACAGGGATCAATCAGCCCCAGCATTTT. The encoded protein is CATSTGINQPQHF.

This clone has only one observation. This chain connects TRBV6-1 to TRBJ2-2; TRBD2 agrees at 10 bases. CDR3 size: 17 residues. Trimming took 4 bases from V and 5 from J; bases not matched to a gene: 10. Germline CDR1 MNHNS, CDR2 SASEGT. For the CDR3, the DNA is TGTGCCAGCAGTGCACCGGGACTAGCGCAAGGGACCGGGGAGCTGTTTTTT. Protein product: CASSAPGLAQGTGELFF.

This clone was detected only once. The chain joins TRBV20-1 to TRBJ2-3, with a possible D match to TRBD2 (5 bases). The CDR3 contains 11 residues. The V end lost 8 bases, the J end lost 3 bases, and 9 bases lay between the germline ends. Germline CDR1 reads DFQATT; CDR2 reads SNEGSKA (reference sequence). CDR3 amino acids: CSPGRTDTQYF. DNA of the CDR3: TGCAGTCCGGGAAGGACAGATACGCAGTATTTT.

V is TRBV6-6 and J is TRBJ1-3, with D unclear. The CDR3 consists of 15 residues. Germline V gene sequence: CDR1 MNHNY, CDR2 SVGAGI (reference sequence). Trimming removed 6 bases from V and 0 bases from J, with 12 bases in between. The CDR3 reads CASSQTGNSGNTIYF. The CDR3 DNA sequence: TGTGCCAGCAGCCAAACGGGGAACTCTGGAAACACCATATATTTT.

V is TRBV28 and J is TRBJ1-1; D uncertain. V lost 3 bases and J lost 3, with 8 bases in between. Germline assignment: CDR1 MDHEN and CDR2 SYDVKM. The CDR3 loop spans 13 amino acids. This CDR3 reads CASSFRVHTEAFF. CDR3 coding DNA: TGTGCCAGCAGTTTTAGAGTCCACACTGAAGCTTTCTTT.

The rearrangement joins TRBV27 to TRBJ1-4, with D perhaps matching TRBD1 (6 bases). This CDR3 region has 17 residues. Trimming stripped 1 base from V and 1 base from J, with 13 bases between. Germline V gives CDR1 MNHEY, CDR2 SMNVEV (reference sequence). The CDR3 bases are TGTGCCAGCAGTTTATTCGCCTGGACAGAAACTAATGAAAAACTGTTTTTT. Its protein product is CASSLFAWTETNEKLFF.

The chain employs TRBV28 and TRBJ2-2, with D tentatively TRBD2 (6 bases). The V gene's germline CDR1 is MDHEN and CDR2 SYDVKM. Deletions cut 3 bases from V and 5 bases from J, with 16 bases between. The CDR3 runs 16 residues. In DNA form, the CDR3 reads TGTGCCAGCAGTTTTTCGAGACTAGACAAGACCGGGGAGCTGTTTTTT. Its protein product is CASSFSRLDKTGELFF.

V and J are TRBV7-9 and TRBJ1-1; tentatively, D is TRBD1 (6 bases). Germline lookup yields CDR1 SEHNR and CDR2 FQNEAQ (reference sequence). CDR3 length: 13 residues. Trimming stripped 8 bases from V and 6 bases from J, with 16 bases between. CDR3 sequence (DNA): TGTGCCAGCCGCGGTGCGGGGGGCCCTGAAGCTTTCTTT. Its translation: CASRGAGGPEAFF.